This T cell receptor beta chain derives from a study of tissue T cells after allogeneic stem cell transplantation. Only in-frame clones appear in the TCRdb table, and some are missing; sequencing was by immunoSEQ multiplex PCR. The table has about 860 clones, about two fifths seen once. This clone came up a few times. This CDR3 region has 15 residues. V was cut by 5 bases and J by 1 base, with 14 bases left in between. Germline assignment: CDR1 LGHNA and CDR2 YSLEER. V is TRBV4-3 and J is TRBJ1-1; D is undetermined. The receptor's source is a female patient between 40 and 69 years old with steroid-refractory graft-versus-host disease after an allogeneic stem cell transplant. Some T cells may be transferred from the graft donor. Sequenced material: transverse colon tissue, taken at autopsy. CDR3 loop: CASSSRFGRNTEAFF. CDR3 nucleotides: TGCGCCAGCAGCTCAAGATTCGGGAGGAACACTGAAGCTTTCTTT.